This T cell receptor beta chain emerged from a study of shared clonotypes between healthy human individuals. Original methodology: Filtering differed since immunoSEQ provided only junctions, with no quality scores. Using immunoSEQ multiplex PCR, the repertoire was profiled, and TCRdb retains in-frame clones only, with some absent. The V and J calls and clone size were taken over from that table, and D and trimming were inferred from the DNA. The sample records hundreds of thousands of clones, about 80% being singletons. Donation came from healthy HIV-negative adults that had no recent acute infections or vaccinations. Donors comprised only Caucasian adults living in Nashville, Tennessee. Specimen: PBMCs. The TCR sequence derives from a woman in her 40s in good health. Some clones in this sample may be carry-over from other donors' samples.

CDR3 DNA: TGCAGCGTCAGCGGGGGCGAAGGGGAGACCCAGTACTTC. Its translation is CSVSGGEGETQYF. This chain links TRBV29-1 with TRBJ2-5; 8 nucleotides agree with TRBD2. The V and J ends lost 6 bases and 5 bases, in that order; junction bases with no gene match: 8. CDR1 and CDR2 from the germline V gene are SQVTM and ANQGSEA. The CDR3 is 13 residues long.